These T cell receptor beta chains were read from a single sample in a study of Ad26.COV2.S vaccination and SARS-CoV-2 variants. Sequenced by immunoSEQ multiplex PCR; TCRdb stores in-frame clones only, minus some. Of hundreds of thousands of clones listed, roughly 87% are singletons. The specimen comprised peripheral blood, sampled in a trial of Ad26.COV2.S vaccine versus placebo. Source of these receptors: a person aged 18-65 years who received the Ad26.COV2.S COVID-19 vaccine or a placebo. Both conserved end residues are part of each CDR3. D genes are given only for firm matches. The size field is filled for only some rows; it gives once, few, many or a size class.

j_gene,abundance,v_gene,d_gene,CDR3nt,CDR3aa
TRBJ2-1,NA,TRBV24-1,TRBD2,TGTGCCACCAGTGATTTGGGTTCACGGGAGGGCCACGATGAGCAGTTCTTC,CATSDLGSREGHDEQFF
TRBJ2-1,NA,TRBV10-3,NA,TGTGCCATCAGTGAGTCCACCGCAACTGAGCAGTTCTTC,CAISESTATEQFF
TRBJ2-5,NA,TRBV6-6,NA,TGTGCCAGCAGTTCAAGCGGGGAGACCCAGTACTTC,CASSSSGETQYF
TRBJ2-3,NA,TRBV7-3,NA,TGTGCCAGCAGCTCCCCGCTGGGGGGTTCCCGCACAGATACGCAGTATTTT,CASSSPLGGSRTDTQYF
TRBJ1-4,NA,TRBV3-1/TRBV3-2,NA,TGTGCCAGCAGCCAGGGGCAGATATCTACTAATGAAAAACTGTTTTTT,CASSQGQISTNEKLFF
TRBJ1-2,NA,TRBV18,NA,TGTGCCAGCTCACCTGTTTCGGTAGGGCCGGCCCTACTACGAGAGTGGGGCTACACCTTC,CASSPVSVGPALLREWGYTF
TRBJ1-2,NA,TRBV3-1/TRBV3-2,NA,TGTGCCAGCAGCCAAGATCCCAGGGACTATGGCTACACCTTC,CASSQDPRDYGYTF
TRBJ2-1,NA,TRBV5-1,NA,TGCGCCAGCAGCTTGGAAAGCTCCTACAATGAGCAGTTCTTC,CASSLESSYNEQFF
TRBJ2-5,NA,TRBV5-1,NA,TGCGCCAGCAGCAAAGCTGAAGAGACCCAGTACTTC,CASSKAEETQYF
TRBJ2-2,NA,TRBV11-1,NA,TGTGCCAGCAGCTTGGGCGGTGCTGACACCGGGGAGCTGTTTTTT,CASSLGGADTGELFF
TRBJ1-4,NA,TRBV5-1,NA,TGCGCCAGCAGAGGGGACGTCGGTGAAAAACTGTTTTTT,CASRGDVGEKLFF
TRBJ2-5,NA,TRBV5-8,NA,TGTGCCAGCAGCTCTCTTGGTTCTGGTTTTGGAGAGACCCAGTACTTC,CASSSLGSGFGETQYF
TRBJ1-5,NA,TRBV5-6,NA,TGTGCCAGCAGCCGGAGGGGAATTGGTTTTCAGCCCCAGCATTTT,CASSRRGIGFQPQHF
TRBJ2-6,NA,TRBV18,NA,TGTGCCAGCTCACCCCTCCCCCTTAGCTCTGGGGCCAACGTCCTGACTTTC,CASSPLPLSSGANVLTF
TRBJ1-1,NA,TRBV5-6,TRBD1,TGTGCCAGCAGCTTGGAGGGGGCCAACACTGAAGCTTTCTTT,CASSLEGANTEAFF
TRBJ1-3,NA,TRBV3-1/TRBV3-2,NA,TGTGCCAGCAGCCCGGTCATCTCTGGAAACACCATATATTTT,CASSPVISGNTIYF
TRBJ2-1,NA,TRBV5-4,NA,TGTGCCAGCAGCGGCGAGGCCAAGAATGAGCAGTTCTTC,CASSGEAKNEQFF
TRBJ1-3,NA,TRBV30,TRBD1,TGTGCCTGGAGTCGGGACAGGGAACGTATACCTGGAAACACCATATATTTT,CAWSRDRERIPGNTIYF
TRBJ1-5,NA,TRBV12-3/TRBV12-4,NA,TGTGCCAGCAGCCGGACTCTGTGGAGGCCCCAGCATTTT,CASSRTLWRPQHF
TRBJ1-2,NA,TRBV28,NA,TGTGCCAGCAGTTTAAGGGTGGATGGCTACACCTTC,CASSLRVDGYTF
TRBJ2-5,NA,TRBV5-4,TRBD1,TGTGCCAGCAGCCGTGACAGGGAAGAGACCCAGTACTTC,CASSRDREETQYF
TRBJ2-7,NA,TRBV12-3/TRBV12-4,NA,TGTGCCAGCAGTTTGGGCGGGACCTACGAGCAGTACTTC,CASSLGGTYEQYF
TRBJ2-1,NA,TRBV15,TRBD2,TGTGCCACCAGCCTAGCGGGCAACTCCTACAATGAGCAGTTCTTC,CATSLAGNSYNEQFF
TRBJ2-1,NA,TRBV25-1,TRBD2,TGTGCCAGCAGTGATCCCGGGGGGAATACAGTCAATGAGCAGTTCTTC,CASSDPGGNTVNEQFF
TRBJ1-4,NA,TRBV9,TRBD1,TGTGCCAGCAGCGTCCTCCTGGGACAGGGGTCTACTAATGAAAAACTGTTTTTT,CASSVLLGQGSTNEKLFF
TRBJ1-2,NA,TRBV6-5,NA,TGTGCCAGCAGTTATGGACAGCTTAACTATGGCTACACCTTC,CASSYGQLNYGYTF
TRBJ2-3,NA,TRBV27,NA,TGTGCCAGCCCCGCCCCCCTAGTCACCACAGATACGCAGTATTTT,CASPAPLVTTDTQYF
TRBJ1-3,NA,TRBV11-2,TRBD1,TGTGCCAGCAGCGCAGTTCCAGGGGGCCCCCTCTCTGGAAACACCATATATTTT,CASSAVPGGPLSGNTIYF
TRBJ2-1,NA,TRBV7-2,TRBD2,TGTGCCAGCAGCCCCGGGGCGGGAGGCCTTCGGTATGAGCAGTTCTTC,CASSPGAGGLRYEQFF
TRBJ2-3,NA,TRBV5-1,NA,TGCGCCAGCAGCTCGAGTTTTGGGCCGAGCGGCGTGGATACGCAGTATTTT,CASSSSFGPSGVDTQYF
TRBJ2-3,NA,TRBV7-9,TRBD2,TGTGCCAGCAGCTCCAGCGGGAGCGGCGATACGCAGTATTTT,CASSSSGSGDTQYF
TRBJ2-7,NA,TRBV5-6,NA,TGTGCCAGCAGCTTGGGACAGCTTACCTACGAGCAGTACTTC,CASSLGQLTYEQYF
TRBJ2-3,NA,TRBV5-1,NA,TGCGCCAGCAGCTTGCTTCGGGAGGGGGCTACAGATACGCAGTATTTT,CASSLLREGATDTQYF
TRBJ1-6,few,TRBV9,NA,TGTGCCAGCAGCGTAGAGGCAGGTCTCTATAATTCACCCCTCCACTTT,CASSVEAGLYNSPLHF
TRBJ2-7,once,TRBV29-1,NA,TGCAGCGTCGGTAGGAGGGATAGCTCCTACGAGCAGTACTTC,CSVGRRDSSYEQYF
TRBJ1-1,NA,TRBV5-5,NA,TGTGCCAGCAGCTTGGCGGGACATATGAACACTGAAGCTTTCTTT,CASSLAGHMNTEAFF
TRBJ2-2,NA,TRBV7-9,NA,TGTGCCAGCGTGGGACCGGACAGAACGAACACCGGGGAGCTGTTTTTT,CASVGPDRTNTGELFF
TRBJ2-1,NA,TRBV27,TRBD2,TGTGCCAGCAGTTCCCAGACTAGCGGGACCTACAATGAGCAGTTCTTC,CASSSQTSGTYNEQFF
TRBJ2-5,NA,TRBV11-2,NA,TGTGCCAGCAGCTCGGGAGAGACCCAGTACTTC,CASSSGETQYF
TRBJ1-1,few,TRBV21-1,NA,TGTGCCAGCATCCCCCCCCCGGGGGCGAATAGGAGGAACACTGAAGCTTTCTTT,CASIPPPGANRRNTEAFF
TRBJ1-5,NA,TRBV2,NA,TGTGCCAGCAGTGCTCAGGGAGCGAGCAATCAGCCCCAGCATTTT,CASSAQGASNQPQHF
TRBJ1-6,NA,TRBV7-2,TRBD1,TGTGCCAGCAGGCGGGGGGGGACAGAACTTAATTCACCCCTCCACTTT,CASRRGGTELNSPLHF
TRBJ2-2,NA,TRBV14,TRBD2,TGTGCCAGCAGCCAAGCCGTCCGACTAGCGGCTACCGGGGAGCTGTTTTTT,CASSQAVRLAATGELFF
TRBJ1-2,NA,TRBV2,TRBD1,TGTGCCAGCAGTGAAGTAGGGACAGGAAAACGAGGCTACACCTTC,CASSEVGTGKRGYTF
TRBJ2-3,NA,TRBV5-1,TRBD1,TGCGCCAGCAGCCCCCCCCGGGACAGCCTCACAGATACGCAGTATTTT,CASSPPRDSLTDTQYF
TRBJ2-6,NA,TRBV3-1/TRBV3-2,NA,TGTGCCAGCAGCCAAGATTTAGGTACCTCTGGGGCCAACGTCCTGACTTTC,CASSQDLGTSGANVLTF
TRBJ2-5,NA,TRBV30,NA,TGTGCCTGGAGTAGGACGGGATTAGAAGAGACCCAGTACTTC,CAWSRTGLEETQYF
TRBJ2-1,once,TRBV5-1,TRBD2,TGCGCCAGCAGCTTGGGGGTTCTAGCGGGAAGCTCCAACAATGAGCAGTTCTTC,CASSLGVLAGSSNNEQFF
TRBJ2-7,NA,TRBV7-9,NA,TGTGCCAGCAGCAGCTTAGTATACGGGGAACAGTACTTC,CASSSLVYGEQYF
TRBJ2-1,few,TRBV18,NA,TGTGCCAGCTCACCACCGGGAAGGTGGGGCAATGAGCAGTTCTTC,CASSPPGRWGNEQFF
TRBJ1-3,NA,TRBV23-1,TRBD1,TGCGCCAGCAGGCGCGGGACAGCCTCTGGAAACACCATATATTTT,CASRRGTASGNTIYF
TRBJ2-1,NA,TRBV5-1,NA,TGCGCCAGCAGCTTGGGCGGTACCTCCTACAATGAGCAGTTCTTC,CASSLGGTSYNEQFF
TRBJ2-7,NA,TRBV2,NA,TGTGCCAGCGGACTTAGCGAGCAGTACTTC,CASGLSEQYF
TRBJ2-5,NA,TRBV7-7,NA,TGTGCTAGCAGCTTAGTCCCAGAAGAGACCCAGTACTTC,CASSLVPEETQYF
TRBJ2-2,NA,TRBV3-1/TRBV3-2,TRBD1,TGTGCCAGCAGCCAACCAGGGGGCCTGGAGCTGTTTTTT,CASSQPGGLELFF
TRBJ1-2,NA,TRBV2,NA,TGTGCCAGCAGGCTGGGGGGGTTGGGGAGCTACACCTTC,CASRLGGLGSYTF